This T cell receptor beta chain was observed in a study of blood T cell repertoires in COVID-19. Study-wide background: The origin of the acute and convalescent COVID-19 samples was the United States, Italy and Spain. In each case, the material was cDNA or gDNA derived from T cells, B-cell-depleted T cells, or PBMCs.

V trimming: 0 bases; J trimming: 3 bases; junction bases outside the gene matches: 5. The CDR3 runs 16 residues. CDR1 is MNHEY, CDR2 SVGEGT, per germline. Data came from immunoSEQ multiplex PCR; TCRdb stores just in-frame clones and leaves some out. The sample contains a few hundred thousand clones, 70% to 90% of which appear only once. The receptor was isolated from a woman in her 30s who had recovered from COVID-19. The sequenced sample was peripheral blood. This chain links TRBV6-2 or TRBV6-3 with TRBJ1-5, with 7 nucleotides matching TRBD1. The CDR3 reads CASSYSGTAYNQPQHF. The DNA of the CDR3 is TGTGCCAGCAGTTACTCCGGGACAGCTTACAATCAGCCCCAGCATTTT.